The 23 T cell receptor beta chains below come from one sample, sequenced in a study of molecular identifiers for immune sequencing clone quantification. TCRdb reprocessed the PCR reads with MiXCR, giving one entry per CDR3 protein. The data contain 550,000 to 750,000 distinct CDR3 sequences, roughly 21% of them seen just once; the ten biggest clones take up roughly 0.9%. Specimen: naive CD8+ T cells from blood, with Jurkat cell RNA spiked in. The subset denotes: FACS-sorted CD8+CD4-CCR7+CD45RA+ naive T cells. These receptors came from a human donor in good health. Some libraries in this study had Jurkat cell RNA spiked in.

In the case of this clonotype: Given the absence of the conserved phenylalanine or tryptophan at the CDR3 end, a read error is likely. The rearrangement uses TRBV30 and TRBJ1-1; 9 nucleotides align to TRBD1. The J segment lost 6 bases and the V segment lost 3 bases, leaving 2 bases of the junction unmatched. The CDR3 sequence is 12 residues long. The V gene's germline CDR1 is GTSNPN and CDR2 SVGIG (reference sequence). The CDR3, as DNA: TGTGCCTGGAGCGACAGGGGGGCTGAAGCTTTCTCT. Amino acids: CAWSDRGAEAFS.

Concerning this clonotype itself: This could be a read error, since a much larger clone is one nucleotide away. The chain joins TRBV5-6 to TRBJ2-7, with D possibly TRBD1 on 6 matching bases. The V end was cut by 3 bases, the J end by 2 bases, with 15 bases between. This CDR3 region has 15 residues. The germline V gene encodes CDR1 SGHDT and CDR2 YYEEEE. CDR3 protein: CASSSNPNRAYEQYF. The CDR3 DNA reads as TGTGCCAGCAGCTCGAACCCTAACAGGGCCTACGAGCAGTACTTC.

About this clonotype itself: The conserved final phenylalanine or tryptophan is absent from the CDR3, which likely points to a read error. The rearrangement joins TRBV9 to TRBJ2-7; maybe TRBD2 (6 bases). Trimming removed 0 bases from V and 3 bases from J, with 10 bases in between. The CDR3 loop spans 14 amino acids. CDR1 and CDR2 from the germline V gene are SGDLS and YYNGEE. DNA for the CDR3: TGTGCCAGCAGCGTAGACGTTAGCGGCTACGAGCAGTACCTC. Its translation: CASSVDVSGYEQYL.

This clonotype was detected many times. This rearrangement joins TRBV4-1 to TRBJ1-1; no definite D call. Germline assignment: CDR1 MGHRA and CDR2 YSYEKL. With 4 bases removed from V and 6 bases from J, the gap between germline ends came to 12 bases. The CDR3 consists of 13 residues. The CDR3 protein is CASSPPTVAEAFF. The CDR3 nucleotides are TGCGCCAGCAGCCCACCGACCGTAGCTGAAGCTTTCTTT.

The CDR3 DNA is TGTGCCAGTAGCCAGGGGCGGACAGGCACAGATACGCAGTATTTT. Protein sequence: CASSQGRTGTDTQYF. The V and J genes are TRBV19 and TRBJ2-3, with a tentative D call TRBD1 (6 bases). This CDR3 comprises 15 residues. The V gene's germline CDR1 is LNHDA and CDR2 SQIVND (reference sequence). The V gene lost 6 bases and the J gene lost 1 base, with 14 bases spanning the gap.

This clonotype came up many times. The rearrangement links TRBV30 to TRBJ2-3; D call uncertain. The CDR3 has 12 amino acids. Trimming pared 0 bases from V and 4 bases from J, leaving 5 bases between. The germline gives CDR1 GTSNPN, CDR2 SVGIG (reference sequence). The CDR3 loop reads CAWSVNPDTQYF. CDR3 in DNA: TGTGCCTGGAGTGTAAATCCAGATACGCAGTATTTT.

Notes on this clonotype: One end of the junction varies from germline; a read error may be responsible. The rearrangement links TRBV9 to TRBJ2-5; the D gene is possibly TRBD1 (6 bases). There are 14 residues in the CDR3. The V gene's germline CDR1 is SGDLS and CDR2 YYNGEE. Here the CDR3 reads CASNVAQGLETQYF. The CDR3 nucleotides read TGTGCCAGCAACGTAGCACAGGGTTTGGAGACCCAGTACTTC.

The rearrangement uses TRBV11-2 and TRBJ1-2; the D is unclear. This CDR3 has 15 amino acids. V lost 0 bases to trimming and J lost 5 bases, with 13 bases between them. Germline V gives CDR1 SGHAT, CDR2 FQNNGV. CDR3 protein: CASSLELGFAYGYTF. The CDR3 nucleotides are TGTGCCAGCAGCTTAGAATTGGGTTTCGCGTATGGCTACACCTTC.

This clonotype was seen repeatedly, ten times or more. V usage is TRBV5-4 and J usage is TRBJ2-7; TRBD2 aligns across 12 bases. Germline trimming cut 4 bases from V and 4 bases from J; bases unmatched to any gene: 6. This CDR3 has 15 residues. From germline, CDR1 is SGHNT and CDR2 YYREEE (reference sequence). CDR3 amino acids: CASSRSTSGRYEQYF. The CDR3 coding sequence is TGTGCCAGCAGCCGATCGACTAGCGGGAGATACGAGCAGTACTTC. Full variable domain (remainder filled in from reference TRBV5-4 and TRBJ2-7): ETGVTQSPTHLIKTRGQQVTLRCSSQSGHNTVSWYQQALGQGPQFIFQYYREEENGRGNFPPRFSGLQFPNYSSELNVNALELDDSALYLCASSRSTSGRYEQYFGPGTRLTVT.

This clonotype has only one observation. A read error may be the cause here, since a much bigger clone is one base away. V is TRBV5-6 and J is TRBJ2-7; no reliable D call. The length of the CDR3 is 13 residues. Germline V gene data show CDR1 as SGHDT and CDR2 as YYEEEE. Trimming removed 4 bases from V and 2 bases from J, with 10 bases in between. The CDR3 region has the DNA TGTGCCAGCAGCCCTAGAGCAACCTACGAGCAGTACTTC. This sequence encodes CASSPRATYEQYF.

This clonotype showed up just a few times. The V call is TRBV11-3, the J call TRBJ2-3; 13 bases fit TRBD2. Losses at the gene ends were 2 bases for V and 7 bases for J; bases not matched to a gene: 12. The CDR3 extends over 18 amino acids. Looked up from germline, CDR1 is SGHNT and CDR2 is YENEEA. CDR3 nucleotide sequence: TGTGCCAGCAGCTTAACACTAGCGGGAGGGCCGAACGAGTATACGCAGTATTTT. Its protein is CASSLTLAGGPNEYTQYF.

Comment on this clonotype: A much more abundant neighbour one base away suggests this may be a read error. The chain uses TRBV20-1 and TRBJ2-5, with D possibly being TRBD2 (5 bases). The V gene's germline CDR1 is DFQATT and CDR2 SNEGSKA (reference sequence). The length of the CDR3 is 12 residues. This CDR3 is CSASGLQEAQYF. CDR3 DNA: TGCAGTGCCAGTGGACTGCAAGAGGCCCAGTACTTC.

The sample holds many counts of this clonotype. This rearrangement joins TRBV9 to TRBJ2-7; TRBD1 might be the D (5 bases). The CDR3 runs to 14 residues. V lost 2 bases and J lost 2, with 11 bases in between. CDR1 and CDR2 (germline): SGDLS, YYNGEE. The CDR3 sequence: CASSVGASTYEQYF. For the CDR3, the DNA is TGTGCCAGCAGCGTTGGGGCCTCGACCTACGAGCAGTACTTC.

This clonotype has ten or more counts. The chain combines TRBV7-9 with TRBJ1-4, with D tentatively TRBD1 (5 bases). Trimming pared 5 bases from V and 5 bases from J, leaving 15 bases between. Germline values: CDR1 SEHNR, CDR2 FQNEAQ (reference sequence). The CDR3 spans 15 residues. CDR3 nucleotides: TGTGCCAGCAGCACACGGACGGGACTGAATGAAAAACTGTTTTTT. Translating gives CASSTRTGLNEKLFF.

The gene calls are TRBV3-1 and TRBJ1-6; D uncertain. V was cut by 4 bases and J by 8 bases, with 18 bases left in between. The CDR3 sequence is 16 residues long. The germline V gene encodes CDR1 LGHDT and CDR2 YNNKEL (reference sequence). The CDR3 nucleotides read TGTGCCAGCAGCCTAGACGGTGGCAAACTTGATTCACCCCTCCACTTT. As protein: CASSLDGGKLDSPLHF.

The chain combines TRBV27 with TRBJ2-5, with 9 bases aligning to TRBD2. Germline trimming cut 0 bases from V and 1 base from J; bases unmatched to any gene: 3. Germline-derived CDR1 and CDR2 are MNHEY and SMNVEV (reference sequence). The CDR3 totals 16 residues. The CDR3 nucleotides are TGTGCCAGCAGTTTATCGGCTAGCGGGACCCAAGAGACCCAGTACTTC. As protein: CASSLSASGTQETQYF.

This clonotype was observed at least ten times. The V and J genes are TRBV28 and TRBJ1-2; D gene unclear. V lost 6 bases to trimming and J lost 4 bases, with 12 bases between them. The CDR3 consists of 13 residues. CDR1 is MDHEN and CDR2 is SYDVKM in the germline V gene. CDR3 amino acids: CASSSALGYGYTF. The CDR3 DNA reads TGTGCCAGCAGCTCCGCGCTAGGCTATGGCTACACCTTC.

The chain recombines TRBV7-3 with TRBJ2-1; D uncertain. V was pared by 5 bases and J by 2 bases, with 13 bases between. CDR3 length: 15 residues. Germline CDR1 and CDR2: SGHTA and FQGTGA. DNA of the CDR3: TGTGCCAGCAGCCCTGACTTGAGCCCCTACAATGAGCAGTTCTTC. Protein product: CASSPDLSPYNEQFF.

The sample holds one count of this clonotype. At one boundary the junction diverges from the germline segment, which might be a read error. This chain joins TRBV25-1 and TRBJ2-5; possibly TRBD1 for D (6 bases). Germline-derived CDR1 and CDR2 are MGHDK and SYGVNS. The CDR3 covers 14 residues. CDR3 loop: CVSSESGGLETQYF. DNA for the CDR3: TGTGTCAGCAGTGAATCTGGGGGCTTGGAGACCCAGTACTTC. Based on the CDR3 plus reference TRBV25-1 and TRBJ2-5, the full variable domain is EADIYQTPRYLVIGTGKKITLECSQTMGHDKMYWYQQDPGMELHLIHYSYGVNSTEKGDLSSESTVSRIRTEHFPLTLESARPSHTSQYLCVSSESGGLETQYFGPGTRLLVL.

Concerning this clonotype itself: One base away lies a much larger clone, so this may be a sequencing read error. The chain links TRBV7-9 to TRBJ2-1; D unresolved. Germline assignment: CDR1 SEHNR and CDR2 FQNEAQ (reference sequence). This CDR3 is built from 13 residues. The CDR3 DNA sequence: TGTGCCAGCAGCCCCAAGCCCGCTAATGAGCAGCTCTTC. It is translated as CASSPKPANEQLF.

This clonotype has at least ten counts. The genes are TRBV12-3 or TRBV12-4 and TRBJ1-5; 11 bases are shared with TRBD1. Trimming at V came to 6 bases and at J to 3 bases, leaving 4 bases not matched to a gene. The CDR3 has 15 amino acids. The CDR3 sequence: CASSPGQGANQPQHF. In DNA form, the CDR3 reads TGTGCCAGCAGCCCCGGACAGGGGGCCAATCAGCCCCAGCATTTT.

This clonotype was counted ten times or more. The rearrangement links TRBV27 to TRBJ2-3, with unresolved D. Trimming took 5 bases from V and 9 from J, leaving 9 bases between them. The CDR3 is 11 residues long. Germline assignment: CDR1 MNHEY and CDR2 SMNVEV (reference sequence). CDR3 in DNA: TGTGCCAGCAGTCCCCCCCCCACGCAGTATTTT. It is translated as CASSPPPTQYF.

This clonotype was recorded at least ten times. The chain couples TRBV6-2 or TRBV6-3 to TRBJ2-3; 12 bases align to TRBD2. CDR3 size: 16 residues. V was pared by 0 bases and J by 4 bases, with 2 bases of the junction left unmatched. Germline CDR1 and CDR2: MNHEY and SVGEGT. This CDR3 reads CASSYSTSGGPDTQYF. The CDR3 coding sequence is TGTGCCAGCAGTTACTCAACTAGCGGGGGGCCAGATACGCAGTATTTT.